This T cell receptor beta chain was profiled in a study of T cells in Graves' hyperthyroidism and ophthalmopathy. Whole-study findings and limits: Most expanded thyroid clonotypes above 0.001 also appeared in blood.

As regards this clonotype: What it recognizes is unknown.

TCR beta CDR3 regions were amplified from RNA. HTBI primers were the set used in a first-round RT-PCR of the TCR CDR3. In TCRdb, the multiplex PCR reads were re-called with MiXCR into one record per CDR3 protein. Counted here are 250,000 to 300,000 distinct CDR3 sequences, roughly 19% occurring once; the ten biggest clones make up under 40%. With 0 bases removed from V and 2 bases from J, the gap between germline ends came to 10 bases. The CDR3 has 14 residues. Germline lookup yields CDR1 DFQATT and CDR2 SNEGSKA (reference sequence). The V gene is TRBV20-1, the J gene TRBJ1-2; D is uncertain. The source of this sequence is a man aged 50-60 years with Graves' ophthalmopathy. Sequencing was done on a sample of blood. The CDR3 protein is CSARDGQINYGYTF. The CDR3 DNA sequence: TGCAGTGCTAGAGATGGGCAGATCAACTATGGCTACACCTTC.